The present entry profiles one TCR beta chain with its context. Its cognate antigen is unknown. The data were obtained in a study of graft-versus-host responses after intestinal transplantation. This CDR3 is 11 amino acids long. CDR1 is SGHTA and CDR2 is FQGTGA in the germline V gene. V was trimmed by 5 bases and J by 7 bases, leaving 5 bases between them. TCRdb's table, derived via immunoSEQ multiplex PCR, lists solely in-frame clones and lacks some. The data show roughly 120,000 clones, over 75% seen once. Study-wide findings and caveats: Detected in recipient marrow were GvH clones, some of which were first observed in ileum or blood. Graft-donor T cell macrochimerism in patients accompanied high graft-versus-host to host-versus-graft clonal ratios in allografts.

The specimen comprised unstimulated CD4+ T cells sorted from spleen or lymph node cells, sampled before intestinal transplant. This chain connects TRBV7-3 to TRBJ2-2; unclear D gene. The receptor's source is a human donor who received an intestinal transplant. CDR3: CASSPGGELFF. In nucleotides, the CDR3 is TGTGCCAGCAGCCCGGGCGGGGAGCTGTTTTTT.